This is a list of T cell receptor beta chains from one sample in a study of OX40 agonist ivuxolimab in advanced cancers. Clones were read by immunoSEQ multiplex PCR, and TCRdb kept only the in-frame ones, dropping some. This repertoire shows 25,000 to 35,000 clones, roughly 84% found once; its top ten account for approximately 20%. The source was CD4+ or CD8+ T cells sorted from blood, collected in a trial of the OX40 agonist ivuxolimab. Source of these receptors: an adult with an advanced solid tumor such as melanoma, head and neck, liver or kidney cancer. CDR3s include the opening cysteine and the closing phenylalanine or tryptophan. A D gene is named only where the DNA matches it firmly. Rows give clone size only sometimes, using once, few, many, or a class for an expanded clone.

>TRBD2|TRBJ2-7|TRBV29-1|NA|14
TGCAGCGTTGAGGGGCTAGCGGGAGCCTACGAGCAGTACTTC
CSVEGLAGAYEQYF
>TRBD2|TRBJ2-3|TRBV2|NA|17
TGTGCCAGCAGTGAAGGGCTAGCGGGGGCCCGCACAGATACGCAGTATTTT
CASSEGLAGARTDTQYF
>NA|TRBJ1-4|TRBV5-5|once|17
TGTGCCAGCAGCGCGGCGGGACCATGGATCACTAATGAAAAACTGTTTTTT
CASSAAGPWITNEKLFF
>TRBD1|TRBJ2-7|TRBV7-2|once|16
TGTGCCAGCAGCTTAGTAGGGGGGACAGGGACTCTTGAGCAGTACTTC
CASSLVGGTGTLEQYF
>NA|TRBJ2-1|TRBV15|NA|15
TGTGCCACCAGCAGAGAGCGAGGGTCCTACAATGAGCAGTTCTTC
CATSRERGSYNEQFF
>TRBD1|TRBJ1-5|TRBV28|once|14
TGTGCCAGCAGGGGCTGGGACAGGGATCAGCCCCAGCATTTT
CASRGWDRDQPQHF
>TRBD2|TRBJ2-5|TRBV7-6|once|17
TGTGCCAGCAGCTTATTTGGGACTAGCTCCGGCCAAGAGACCCAGTACTTC
CASSLFGTSSGQETQYF
>TRBD1|TRBJ2-6|TRBV18|NA|19
TGTGCCAGCTCACCTAGCCGGGACAGGTCCTTCTCTGGGGCCAACGTCCTGACTTTC
CASSPSRDRSFSGANVLTF
>NA|TRBJ2-1|TRBV27|NA|16
TGTGCCAGCAGTTTATTGACAGCGAGACACTACAATGAGCAGTTCTTC
CASSLLTARHYNEQFF
>NA|TRBJ2-7|TRBV5-4|NA|13
TGTGCCAGCAGCTTGGGATCTACCTACGAGCAGTACTTC
CASSLGSTYEQYF
>NA|TRBJ2-7|TRBV28|NA|13
TGTGCCAGCAGTTTGGGCCGGGCTTACGAGCAGTACTTC
CASSLGRAYEQYF
>TRBD2|TRBJ2-7|TRBV10-2|NA|11
TGCGCCAGCTCCGGGAGGTACGAGCAGTACTTC
CASSGRYEQYF
>NA|TRBJ1-1|TRBV5-5|NA|13
TGTGCCAGCAGCGCCGGGACATGGGCTGAAGCTTTCTTT
CASSAGTWAEAFF
>NA|TRBJ1-5|TRBV27|NA|15
TGTGCCAGCAGTTTACGCCGGGCCTACAATCAGCCCCAGCATTTT
CASSLRRAYNQPQHF
>NA|TRBJ1-2|TRBV19|once|19
TGTGCCAGTAGTATCGCGGCTGGTTACAGCGGAAGAACTAACTATGGCTACACCTTC
CASSIAAGYSGRTNYGYTF
>NA|TRBJ1-5|TRBV29-1|NA|11
TGCAGCGTGGGGGAAGACGGGCCCCAGCATTTT
CSVGEDGPQHF
>TRBD2|TRBJ2-1|TRBV5-4|NA|16
TGTGCCAGCGCATTCATCCTAGCGGGACGCTCGGATGAGCAGTTCTTC
CASAFILAGRSDEQFF
>NA|TRBJ1-5|TRBV4-1|NA|14
TGCGCCAGCAGTCATGGGAGGGAGGGTCAGCCCCAGCATTTT
CASSHGREGQPQHF
>NA|TRBJ1-1|TRBV28|NA|13
TGTGCCAGCACCCTAAGAGGGGCCCCTGAAGCTTTCTTT
CASTLRGAPEAFF
>NA|TRBJ2-7|TRBV27|NA|15
TGTGCCAGCAGTTTTAAGGGGCATGAGGTATACGAGCAGTACTTC
CASSFKGHEVYEQYF
>NA|TRBJ1-2|TRBV7-9|few|14
TGTGCCAGCACGATCCCCGCAGCCAACTATGGCTACACCTTC
CASTIPAANYGYTF
>NA|TRBJ2-1|TRBV30|NA|13
TGTGCCTGGAGTGACAAGCTGGGGGATGAGCAGTTCTTC
CAWSDKLGDEQFF
>NA|TRBJ2-5|TRBV2|NA|12
TGTGCCAGCAGTGCCCCTGGGGAGACCCAGTACTTC
CASSAPGETQYF
>NA|TRBJ2-7|TRBV28|NA|14
TGTGCCAGCAGTTTAGGGTGGAGCTCCTACGAGCAGTACTTC
CASSLGWSSYEQYF
>TRBD1|TRBJ1-2|TRBV28|NA|16
TGTGCCAGCAGTTTCGACAGGGTGTTCCTTAACTATGGCTACACCTTC
CASSFDRVFLNYGYTF
>NA|TRBJ1-5|TRBV30|NA|10
TGTGCCTGGAGTGGTCAGCCCCAGCATTTT
CAWSGQPQHF
>NA|TRBJ1-2|TRBV7-3|NA|12
TGTGCCAGCAGCTCTGGGACCCCTGGCTACACCTTC
CASSSGTPGYTF
>TRBD1|TRBJ2-7|TRBV5-1|NA|14
TGCGCCAGCAGCTGGGGACAGGGGGCGGACGAGCAGTACTTC
CASSWGQGADEQYF
>TRBD1|TRBJ2-7|TRBV29-1|NA|13
TGCAGCGTCCGCACAGGGGCCCCCTACGAGCAGTACTTC
CSVRTGAPYEQYF
>NA|TRBJ2-1|TRBV11-2|NA|15
TGTGCCAGCAGCTTAGTATTAAGCTCCTACAATGAGCAGTTCTTC
CASSLVLSSYNEQFF
>TRBD1|TRBJ1-3|TRBV6-1|NA|14
TGTGCCAGCAGGACACAGGGGGGAGGAAACACCATATATTTT
CASRTQGGGNTIYF
>NA|TRBJ2-7|TRBV9|NA|13
TGTGCCAGCAGCCCCCCCAGTCCCTACGAGCAGTACTTC
CASSPPSPYEQYF
>NA|TRBJ2-5|TRBV6-6|NA|14
TGTGCCAGCAGTTACTCGATGAGTAGGGAGACCCAGTACTTC
CASSYSMSRETQYF
>TRBD1|TRBJ2-7|TRBV28|NA|15
TGTGCCAGCAGACCGAGGACAGGTAGCTCCTACGAGCAGTACTTC
CASRPRTGSSYEQYF
>TRBD2|TRBJ2-7|TRBV5-1|few|17
TGCGCCAGCAGCATAGTGTCCTCGACTAGCGGTGCCTACGAGCAGTACTTC
CASSIVSSTSGAYEQYF
>NA|TRBJ1-1|TRBV23-1|NA|16
TGCGCCAGCAGGGGACCAGCGGGTCCCCTGAACACTGAAGCTTTCTTT
CASRGPAGPLNTEAFF
>NA|TRBJ2-1|TRBV21-1|NA|18
TGTGCCAGCAGCAAAGGAAAGGGACTAGCGGGAGTTCACAATGAGCAGTTCTTC
CASSKGKGLAGVHNEQFF
>NA|TRBJ2-7|TRBV4-1|few|13
TGCGCCAGCAGCCGTCAACTAGACTACGAGCAGTACTTC
CASSRQLDYEQYF
>NA|TRBJ1-3|TRBV10-3|NA|14
TGTGCCATCAGTGACAGGGAATCTGGAAACACCATATATTTT
CAISDRESGNTIYF
>NA|TRBJ2-1|TRBV19|few|12
TGTGCCAGTGGGCAGGGGATGAATGAGCAGTTCTTC
CASGQGMNEQFF
>TRBD2|TRBJ2-1|TRBV5-1|NA|19
TGCGCCAGCAGCTTGCAGGGAATGGCGCTTAGCGGGAAATATCTGGGGCAGTTCTTC
CASSLQGMALSGKYLGQFF
>NA|TRBJ2-1|TRBV7-3|NA|15
TGTGCCAGCAGCCCCCAAGGGAGCTCCTACAATGAGCAGTTCTTC
CASSPQGSSYNEQFF
>TRBD2|TRBJ2-3|TRBV6-5|NA|15
TGTGCCAGCAGTTCTGTAGCGGGGGGACCAGATACGCAGTATTTT
CASSSVAGGPDTQYF